Presented here are 18 T cell receptor beta chains from one specimen sequenced in a study of cytomegalovirus exposure and HLA in healthy donors (dated 2017 in TCRdb). Libraries were built with the immunoSEQ multiplex PCR assay. For the multiplex PCR, a mixture combining 60 forward primers for TCR Vbeta segments and 13 reverse primers for TCR Jbeta segments was used. Not all clones reach the TCRdb copy of this immuneACCESS table, which keeps in-frame sequences only. Checked studies attribute under half of the gap to unresolved V genes and leave the rest unexplained. The sample yields 99,000 or so clones; about 83% were counted once. Approximately 6.1% of the sample rests with the top ten. Sequencing used PBMCs. These receptors were collected from a young man in good health and CMV-seronegative.

The chain joins TRBV6-1 to TRBJ2-5; D might be TRBD1 (6 bases). Deletions cut 2 bases from V and 9 bases from J, with 10 bases between. Germline V gene lookup returns CDR1 MNHNS and CDR2 SASEGT. The CDR3 sequence is 12 residues long. CDR3 sequence: CASSESNRAQYF. The CDR3 DNA reads TGTGCCAGCAGTGAAAGCAACAGGGCCCAGTACTTC.

CDR3 in DNA: TGTGCCACCAGCAGAGCCATCCTTCGCTCAGGGGGTTGGCAGCCCCAGCATTTT. As protein: CATSRAILRSGGWQPQHF. The chain joins TRBV15 to TRBJ1-5; 7 positions match TRBD1. This CDR3 has 18 amino acids. Germline V gene lookup returns CDR1 LNHNV and CDR2 YYDKDF (reference sequence). Trimming at V came to 1 base and at J to 7 bases, leaving 16 bases not matched to a gene. The full variable domain, completed using reference TRBV15 and TRBJ1-5, is DAMVIQNPRYQVTQFGKPVTLSCSQTLNHNVMYWYQQKSSQAPKLLFHYYDKDFNNEADTPDNFQSRRPNTSFCFLDIRSPGLGDTAMYLCATSRAILRSGGWQPQHFGDGTRLSIL.

V usage is TRBV5-4 and J usage is TRBJ2-5; D might be TRBD2 (5 bases). V lost 0 bases, J lost 2 bases, and 11 bases lay in between. Looked up from germline, CDR1 is SGHNT and CDR2 is YYREEE (reference sequence). The length of the CDR3 is 15 residues. The CDR3 DNA reads TGTGCCAGCAGCTTGGCCGGGGTCCAACAAGAGACCCAGTACTTC. This codes for CASSLAGVQQETQYF.

V usage is TRBV5-6 and J usage is TRBJ1-5; D is undetermined. V lost 2 bases and J 8 bases, leaving 14 bases between the germline ends. The CDR3 is made up of 14 amino acids. In germline, CDR1 is SGHDT, CDR2 YYEEEE. CDR3 sequence (DNA): TGTGCCAGCAGCTTAATGGGAGTAGTGGAGCCCCAGCATTTT. Translation gives CASSLMGVVEPQHF.

The chain joins TRBV7-3 to TRBJ2-2; D unresolved. Germline V lookup: CDR1 SGHTA, CDR2 FQGTGA. Trimming removed 7 bases from V and 2 bases from J, with 8 bases in between. This CDR3 has 13 residues. CDR3 residues: CASKERNTGELFF. DNA of the CDR3: TGTGCCAGCAAAGAGCGAAACACCGGGGAGCTGTTTTTT.

This chain joins TRBV27 and TRBJ1-5, with no clear D. V was shortened by 6 bases and J by 2 bases, with 17 bases between the two germline ends. Germline V gene sequence: CDR1 MNHEY, CDR2 SMNVEV (reference sequence). CDR3 size: 16 residues. The CDR3 DNA follows: TGTGCCAGCAGAGGTTCCGCGGGTTTTGGCAATCAGCCCCAGCATTTT. Translation gives CASRGSAGFGNQPQHF.

V gene TRBV7-9 combines with J gene TRBJ2-5, with unresolved D. Matching the DNA end better, TRBJ2-7 makes the J call doubtful. The CDR3 contains 17 residues. Germline CDR1 and CDR2: SEHNR and FQNEAQ (reference sequence). The CDR3 DNA sequence: TGTGCCAGCAGCTTAGTTTCGAGCGCAAGCTTTTCCTACGAGCAGTACTTC. It specifies CASSLVSSASFSYEQYF.

V is TRBV6-5 and J is TRBJ1-2; D not certain. Trimming removed 4 bases at V and 6 bases at J, with 15 bases between. The CDR3 extends over 14 amino acids. CDR1 and CDR2 (germline): MNHEY, SVGAGI. For the CDR3, the DNA is TGTGCCAGCAGTTCGACGGAGTTCACCAATGGCTACACCTTC. Encoded protein: CASSSTEFTNGYTF.

V gene TRBV6-5 combines with J gene TRBJ1-3; D unclear. V lost 6 bases and J 0 bases, leaving 12 bases between the germline ends. CDR3 length: 15 residues. Germline CDR1 is MNHEY and CDR2 is SVGAGI. Here the CDR3 reads CASSRFWSSGNTIYF. The CDR3 DNA reads TGTGCCAGCAGCCGCTTTTGGAGCTCTGGAAACACCATATATTTT.

V and J are TRBV28 and TRBJ2-6; no definite D call. The germline gives CDR1 MDHEN, CDR2 SYDVKM. The V and J ends lost 8 bases and 0 bases respectively, with 5 bases between them. The CDR3 loop spans 13 amino acids. The CDR3, as DNA: TGTGCCAGCTCACTCTCTGGGGCCAACGTCCTGACTTTC. Translated, it gives CASSLSGANVLTF.

Notes on this clone: The junction and the germline gene differ at one end; a read error may be behind it. V and J are TRBV7-7 and TRBJ2-5, with TRBD2 identical over 9 bases. CDR1 and CDR2 (germline): SSHAT, FNYEAQ (reference sequence). The CDR3 has 17 residues. CDR3 nucleotide sequence: TGTGCTAGCAGCTTAGATTTGGTAGCGGGGGTCGAGGAGACCCAGTACTTC. Its translation is CASSLDLVAGVEETQYF. Looking up the rest from reference TRBV7-7 and TRBJ2-5 gives the full variable domain: GAGVSQSPRYKVTKRGQDVTLRCDPISSHATLYWYQQALGQGPEFLTYFNYEAQPDKSGLPSDRFSAERPEGSISTLTIQRTEQRDSAMYRCASSLDLVAGVEETQYFGPGTRLLVL.

On this clone: The junction departs from the called germline gene at one end, perhaps through a read error. CDR3 loop: CSSSSRDRDYEQYF. In DNA, the CDR3 is TGTTCCAGCAGCTCCCGGGACAGGGACTACGAGCAGTACTTC. The V call is TRBV7-9, the J call TRBJ2-7, with 9 bases lining up with TRBD1. The CDR3 runs 14 residues. In germline, CDR1 is SEHNR, CDR2 FQNEAQ (reference sequence). The whole variable domain, remainder taken from reference TRBV7-9 and TRBJ2-7, is DTGVSQNPRHKITKRGQNVTFRCDPISEHNRLYWYRQTLGQGPEFLTYFQNEAQLEKSRLLSDRFSAERPKGSFSTLEIQRTEQGDSAMYLCSSSSRDRDYEQYFGPGTRLTVT.

V gene TRBV4-1 combines with J gene TRBJ2-7; D unresolved. The CDR3 spans 16 residues. CDR1 MGHRA and CDR2 YSYEKL come from the germline V gene. Trimming took 4 bases from V and 0 from J, leaving 16 bases between them. DNA of the CDR3: TGCGCCAGCAGCCCGCCAGGCTCCTTGAGCTCCTACGAGCAGTACTTC. It encodes CASSPPGSLSSYEQYF.

The chain employs TRBV7-9 and TRBJ2-1; D may be TRBD2 (6 bases). The CDR3 contains 15 residues. The ends were cut back, 6 bases at V and 7 bases at J, with 19 bases in the middle. CDR1 is SEHNR, CDR2 FQNEAQ, per germline (reference sequence). CDR3 nucleotides: TGTGCCAGCAGTCCTGGGAATAGCGGTAGGAATGAGCAGTTCTTC. Encoded protein: CASSPGNSGRNEQFF.

This chain connects TRBV4-2 to TRBJ1-1; the match to TRBD1 covers 7 bases. V dropped 10 bases and J dropped 4; count of bases not matched to a gene: 9. The CDR3 is 13 amino acids. The germline CDR1 and CDR2 sequences are LGHNA and YNFKEQ. The CDR3 nucleotides read TGTGCCACCTCCAGGGGGGCGGGCACTGAAGCTTTCTTT. This translates into CATSRGAGTEAFF.

The V call is TRBV10-3, the J call TRBJ2-1; TRBD2 aligns across 9 bases. V was clipped by 3 bases and J by 4 bases; unmatched bases: 10. CDR3 length: 17 amino acids. Looked up from germline, CDR1 is ENHRY and CDR2 is SYGVKD. The DNA of the CDR3 is TGTGCCATCAGTGATAAGGTAGCGGGGGAAATATACAATGAGCAGTTCTTC. It yields the protein CAISDKVAGEIYNEQFF.

J is TRBJ2-1 and V is TRBV5-6; D gene ambiguous. Between the trimmed V and J ends, which lost 4 bases and 8 bases, there was a span of 13 bases. CDR3 length equals 13 residues. Germline V lookup: CDR1 SGHDT, CDR2 YYEEEE. CDR3 residues: CASSISRVDEQFF. The CDR3 region has the DNA TGTGCCAGCAGCATATCTCGGGTCGATGAGCAGTTCTTC.

This rearrangement joins TRBV27 to TRBJ1-2, with TRBD1 matching 9 bases. CDR1 and CDR2 (germline): MNHEY, SMNVEV (reference sequence). This CDR3 contains 14 residues. Losses at the gene ends were 2 bases for V and 6 bases for J; bases not matched to a gene: 4. DNA of the CDR3: TGTGCCAGCAGTTTAGGGACAGGGAGTAATGGCTACACCTTC. This sequence encodes CASSLGTGSNGYTF.